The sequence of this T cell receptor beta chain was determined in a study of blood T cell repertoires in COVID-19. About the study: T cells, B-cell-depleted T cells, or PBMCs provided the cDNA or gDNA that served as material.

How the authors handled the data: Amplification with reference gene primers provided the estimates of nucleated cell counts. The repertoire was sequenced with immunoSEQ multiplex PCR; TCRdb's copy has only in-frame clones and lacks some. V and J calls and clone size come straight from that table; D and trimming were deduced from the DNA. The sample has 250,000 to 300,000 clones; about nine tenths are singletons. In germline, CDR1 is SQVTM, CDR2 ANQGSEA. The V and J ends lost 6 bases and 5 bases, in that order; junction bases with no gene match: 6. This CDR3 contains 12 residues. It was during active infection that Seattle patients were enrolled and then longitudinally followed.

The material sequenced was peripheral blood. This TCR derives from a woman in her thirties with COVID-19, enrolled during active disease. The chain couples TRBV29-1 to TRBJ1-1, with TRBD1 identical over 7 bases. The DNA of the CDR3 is TGCAGCGTACGGGACAGTAGAACTGAAGCTTTCTTT. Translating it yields CSVRDSRTEAFF.